This T cell receptor beta chain derives from a study of blood T cell repertoires in COVID-19. Clones were read by immunoSEQ multiplex PCR, and TCRdb kept only the in-frame ones, dropping some. The table lists about 250,000 clones, 88% of them singletons. Per germline, CDR1 MNHEY and CDR2 SVGAGI. V lost 8 bases, J lost 4 bases, and 11 bases lay in between. The CDR3 spans 13 residues. The sample comprised peripheral blood. V is TRBV6-5 and J is TRBJ2-2; possibly TRBD1 for D (5 bases). This clonotype originated in an elderly man with acute or convalescent COVID-19. The DNA for the CDR3 is TGTGCCAGCGACTGGGGCGGCACCGGGGAGCTGTTTTTT. This translates into CASDWGGTGELFF.